These 28 T cell receptor beta chains were all obtained from the same sample, sequenced in a study of shared clonotypes between healthy human individuals. Using immunoSEQ multiplex PCR, the repertoire was profiled, and TCRdb retains in-frame clones only, with some absent. Among approximately 640,000 clones listed, 90% were seen once. Sequencing was performed on memory CD8+ T cells from PBMCs. Subset noted: CD45RO+ cells pooled with CCR7-negative TemRA cells. The source of these receptors is a man aged 18 to 35 in good health. Some clones in this sample may be carry-over from other donors' samples.

In regard to this clone: Other DNA sequences in the sample encode the same CDR3. The chain combines TRBV5-1 with TRBJ2-3; a weak D match, TRBD1 (6 bases). The CDR3 sequence is 15 residues long. Germline lookup yields CDR1 SGHRS and CDR2 YFSETQ. With 2 bases removed from V and 1 base from J, the gap between germline ends came to 11 bases. CDR3 sequence reads: CASSLGQTRTDTQYF. In DNA form, the CDR3 reads TGCGCCAGCAGCTTAGGACAGACTCGCACAGATACGCAGTATTTT.

The chain couples TRBV6-1 to TRBJ1-3; D ambiguous. The CDR3 totals 15 residues. Germline V CDR1 and CDR2: MNHNS, SASEGT. V was pared by 7 bases and J by 0 bases, with 13 bases between. The CDR3 DNA reads as TGTGCCAGCATGCCAAGTTGGGACTCTGGAAACACCATATATTTT. The encoded protein is CASMPSWDSGNTIYF.

The sample holds one count of this clone. The V gene is TRBV5-1, the J gene TRBJ2-2; D could derive from TRBD1 or TRBD2 (6 bases each). CDR1 is SGHRS, CDR2 YFSETQ, per germline. Trimming removed 4 bases from V and 6 bases from J, with 13 bases in between. CDR3 length: 14 residues. Here the CDR3 DNA reads TGCGCCAGCAGCCAGGGGCGGGGCGCCGGGGAGCTGTTTTTT. This encodes CASSQGRGAGELFF.

This clone appeared a few times. The chain joins TRBV28 to TRBJ2-7; D is unresolved. V was clipped by 8 bases and J by 2 bases, with 13 bases between them. Germline V gene lookup returns CDR1 MDHEN and CDR2 SYDVKM. The CDR3 totals 13 residues. The CDR3 DNA reads TGTGCCAGCCAAGACGGGCGAACCTACGAGCAGTACTTC. The encoded protein is CASQDGRTYEQYF.

The gene calls are TRBV5-1 and TRBJ2-3; 9 bases match TRBD2. The CDR3 is made up of 17 amino acids. Germline values: CDR1 SGHRS, CDR2 YFSETQ. V was pared by 0 bases and J by 4 bases, with 9 bases of the junction left unmatched. CDR3 sequence reads: CASSLGDQAGGADTQYF. The CDR3, as DNA: TGCGCCAGCAGCTTGGGCGATCAAGCGGGAGGAGCAGATACGCAGTATTTT.

The chain uses TRBV30 and TRBJ1-2; a possible D gene is TRBD1 (5 bases). With 2 bases removed from V and 6 bases from J, the gap between germline ends came to 13 bases. CDR3 length: 13 residues. Germline values: CDR1 GTSNPN, CDR2 SVGIG (reference sequence). CDR3 bases: TGTGCCTGGAGTAACGGGGGGGGTGATGGCTACACCTTC. Encoded protein: CAWSNGGGDGYTF.

Points on this clone: This sample also contains other DNA sequences that code for the same CDR3. This chain uses TRBV14 with TRBJ2-7; no reliable D call. V was pared by 3 bases and J by 1 base, with 4 bases between. CDR1 SGHDN and CDR2 FVKESK come from the germline V gene. There are 12 residues in the CDR3. The CDR3, as DNA: TGTGCCAGCAGCCATGGTTCCTACGAGCAGTACTTC. Its translation is CASSHGSYEQYF.

This clone was seen just once. The chain joins TRBV13 to TRBJ2-3; tentatively, D is TRBD2 (5 bases). The CDR3 is 12 residues long. CDR1 PRHDT and CDR2 FYEKMQ come from the germline V gene (reference sequence). V lost 4 bases and J lost 6, with 8 bases in between. CDR3 nucleotides: TGTGCCAGCAGCTCTAGCTTGGATACGCAGTATTTT. It is translated as CASSSSLDTQYF. The full variable domain, its missing parts supplied by reference TRBV13 and TRBJ2-3, is AAGVIQSPRHLIKEKRETATLKCYPIPRHDTVYWYQQGPGQDPQFLISFYEKMQSDKGSIPDRFSAQQFSDYHSELNMSSLELGDSALYFCASSSSLDTQYFGPGTRLTVL.

The table lists this clone with a few counts. The V gene is TRBV9, the J gene TRBJ2-7, with D tentatively TRBD2 (5 bases). The CDR3 is 13 amino acids. V lost 4 bases, J lost 5 bases, and 13 bases lay in between. Germline V gives CDR1 SGDLS, CDR2 YYNGEE. CDR3 DNA sequence: TGTGCCAGCAGCACTCGAACTAGGGACGAGCAGTACTTC. Residues: CASSTRTRDEQYF.

The chain is built from TRBV7-9 and TRBJ2-2, with D hard to call. V was clipped by 1 base and J by 5 bases, with 8 bases between them. The germline gives CDR1 SEHNR, CDR2 FQNEAQ (reference sequence). The CDR3 length is 14 residues. The CDR3 DNA sequence: TGTGCCAGCAGCTTAGTGCTCAATACCGGGGAGCTGTTTTTT. Protein sequence: CASSLVLNTGELFF.

This chain joins TRBV28 and TRBJ2-1; maybe TRBD1 (5 bases). Germline CDR1 MDHEN, CDR2 SYDVKM. The CDR3 loop spans 14 amino acids. V gave up 2 bases and J gave up 1 base, with 6 bases separating them. This CDR3 is CASSLQGSYNEQFF. CDR3 bases: TGTGCCAGCAGTTTACAGGGTTCCTACAATGAGCAGTTCTTC.

The chain has TRBV25-1 and TRBJ2-5; D remains unclear. CDR1 is MGHDK, CDR2 SYGVNS, per germline. Trimming removed 5 bases at V and 3 bases at J, with 16 bases between. The CDR3 runs to 15 residues. The CDR3 DNA is TGTGCCAGCAGTTTCCGGCGGCGGCCCGAAGAGACCCAGTACTTC. It codes for CASSFRRRPEETQYF.

This chain uses TRBV27 with TRBJ2-7; perhaps TRBD2 as D (6 bases). The ends were cut back, 5 bases at V and 3 bases at J, with 14 bases in the middle. CDR3 length: 14 amino acids. CDR1 and CDR2 from the germline V gene are MNHEY and SMNVEV (reference sequence). The CDR3 sequence: CASSPPGGVYEQYF. The CDR3, as DNA: TGTGCCAGCAGTCCCCCCGGGGGTGTCTACGAGCAGTACTTC.

The rearrangement joins TRBV10-1 to TRBJ2-2; weak D call: TRBD2 (5 bases). This CDR3 is built from 13 residues. CDR1 is WNHNN and CDR2 is SYGVQD in the germline V gene (reference sequence). Trimming took off 4 bases at V and 4 bases at J, with 7 bases between the two ends. The CDR3 region is CASSGTGTGELFF. For the CDR3, the DNA is TGCGCCAGCAGTGGGACTGGCACCGGGGAGCTGTTTTTT.

The chain carries TRBV7-2 and TRBJ2-7, with D unclear. From germline, CDR1 is SGHTA and CDR2 FQGNSA. Deletions cut 5 bases from V and 7 bases from J, with 12 bases between. This CDR3 has 12 residues. The DNA for the CDR3 is TGTGCCAGCAGCCCTAGTCCCGGTGAGCAGTACTTC. Translated: CASSPSPGEQYF.

The chain has TRBV7-9 and TRBJ2-7; 7 bases are shared with TRBD2. The CDR3 is made up of 15 amino acids. Germline V gene lookup returns CDR1 SEHNR and CDR2 FQNEAQ (reference sequence). With V trimmed by 5 bases and J by 2 bases, 9 bases remained unmatched. The CDR3 loop is CASSQGLVLPYEQYF. DNA of the CDR3: TGTGCCAGCAGCCAAGGACTAGTCCTGCCCTACGAGCAGTACTTC.

A single count supports this clone. The CDR3: CASSSTGEGLNTEAFF. CDR3 DNA sequence: TGTGCCAGCAGCTCAACAGGGGAGGGGTTGAACACTGAAGCTTTCTTT. The V gene is TRBV13, the J gene TRBJ1-1; the match to TRBD1 covers 7 bases. After removal of 4 bases from V and 0 bases from J, the junction contained 8 bases not matched to a gene. Germline-derived CDR1 and CDR2 are PRHDT and FYEKMQ (reference sequence). The CDR3 length is 16 residues.

With regard to this clone: The sample carries other DNA sequences with the same CDR3. The chain couples TRBV6-1 to TRBJ2-7, with 13 bases identical to TRBD2. The J segment lost 4 bases and the V segment lost 3 bases, leaving 0 bases of the junction unmatched. CDR1 is MNHNS and CDR2 is SASEGT in the germline V gene. The CDR3 length is 14 residues. Written as DNA, the CDR3 is TGTGCCAGCAGTGAGACTAGCGGGAGGTACGAGCAGTACTTC. Amino acids: CASSETSGRYEQYF.

V is TRBV5-6 and J is TRBJ2-5; D is undetermined. CDR1 SGHDT and CDR2 YYEEEE come from the germline V gene. The CDR3 has 14 amino acids. Trimming took off 2 bases at V and 2 bases at J, with 10 bases between the two ends. The CDR3 coding sequence is TGTGCCAGCAGCTTTTGGGGTTCGCAAGAGACCCAGTACTTC. This translates into CASSFWGSQETQYF.

This clone was recorded once. The rearrangement uses TRBV7-2 and TRBJ1-2; 8 bases line up with TRBD1. Germline V gene data show CDR1 as SGHTA and CDR2 as FQGNSA. The V segment lost 2 bases and the J segment 4 bases; nucleotides outside the gene matches: 9. The CDR3 is made up of 16 amino acids. In nucleotides, the CDR3 is TGTGCCAGCAGCTTAATTCCCCGGACAGGGATCTATGGCTACACCTTC. Translating it yields CASSLIPRTGIYGYTF.

This clone appeared a few times. The gene calls are TRBV2 and TRBJ1-1, with D possibly being TRBD1 (6 bases). The length of the CDR3 is 13 residues. Germline CDR1 reads SNHLY; CDR2 reads FYNNEI. V was shortened by 6 bases and J by 11 bases, with 19 bases between the two germline ends. CDR3 protein: CASRILVQGEAFF. The CDR3 DNA is TGTGCCAGCAGGATTTTGGTACAGGGCGAGGCTTTCTTT.

The rearrangement uses TRBV29-1 and TRBJ2-5, with unresolved D. Germline V lookup: CDR1 SQVTM, CDR2 ANQGSEA. The V end lost 4 bases, the J end lost 1 base, and 13 bases lay between the germline ends. The CDR3 is 14 amino acids. The CDR3 loop reads CSVGQPGTQETQYF. Here the CDR3 DNA reads TGCAGCGTTGGGCAGCCGGGTACCCAAGAGACCCAGTACTTC.

The V call is TRBV7-9, the J call TRBJ1-5; 9 bases fit TRBD1. This CDR3 comprises 15 residues. The germline CDR1 and CDR2 sequences are SEHNR and FQNEAQ (reference sequence). V shed 5 bases and J 4 bases; nucleotides not matched to a gene: 6. The CDR3 spells CASSRGQGGNQPQHF. DNA for the CDR3: TGTGCCAGCAGCCGGGGACAGGGTGGGAATCAGCCCCAGCATTTT.

Only one count was recorded for this clone. The chain has TRBV28 and TRBJ2-1; D not resolved. In germline, CDR1 is MDHEN, CDR2 SYDVKM. There are 13 residues in the CDR3. V lost 8 bases and J 8 bases, leaving 16 bases between the germline ends. The CDR3: CASRNLGPDEQFF. The CDR3 nucleotides are TGTGCCAGCCGCAACTTGGGCCCCGATGAGCAGTTCTTC.

As regards this clone: This specimen includes other DNA sequences encoding the same CDR3. This chain uses TRBV11-2 with TRBJ1-2; TRBD1 matches at 8 bases. The CDR3 is made up of 14 amino acids. The germline V gene encodes CDR1 SGHAT and CDR2 FQNNGV. J was trimmed by 3 bases and V by 4 bases; bases with no gene match: 4. For the CDR3, the DNA is TGTGCCAGCAGCTCCGGACAGGGAGACTATGGCTACACCTTC. Translated, it gives CASSSGQGDYGYTF. The full variable domain, with the rest looked up from reference TRBV11-2 and TRBJ1-2, is EAGVAQSPRYKIIEKRQSVAFWCNPISGHATLYWYQQILGQGPKLLIQFQNNGVVDDSQLPKDRFSAERLKGVDSTLKIQPAKLEDSAVYLCASSSGQGDYGYTFGSGTRLTVV.

The chain has TRBV9 and TRBJ1-1; TRBD1 matches at 7 bases. The CDR3 runs to 15 residues. The trim removed 4 bases at V and 1 base at J, leaving 7 bases unmatched. Per germline, CDR1 SGDLS and CDR2 YYNGEE. For the CDR3, the DNA is TGTGCCAGCAGCCCCCAACAGGGGAGGAACACTGAAGCTTTCTTT. It encodes CASSPQQGRNTEAFF.

This clone has only one observation. The chain recombines TRBV9 with TRBJ1-2; tentative D call: TRBD1 (6 bases). The CDR3 consists of 14 residues. With 0 bases removed from V and 6 bases from J, the gap between germline ends came to 12 bases. Germline CDR1 SGDLS, CDR2 YYNGEE. CDR3 in amino acids: CASSVDQGPDGYTF. The CDR3 DNA reads as TGTGCCAGCAGCGTAGACCAGGGGCCGGATGGCTACACCTTC.

This chain joins TRBV9 and TRBJ1-1; 7 positions match TRBD1. The junction had 11 bases not matched to a gene; V was cut back by 4 bases and J by 5 bases. The CDR3 length is 15 residues. Germline CDR1 reads SGDLS; CDR2 reads YYNGEE. CDR3 in amino acids: CASSPSGQRLTEAFF. The CDR3 coding sequence is TGTGCCAGCAGCCCATCGGGACAGAGGTTGACTGAAGCTTTCTTT. Full variable domain (missing parts from reference TRBV9 and TRBJ1-1): DSGVTQTPKHLITATGQRVTLRCSPRSGDLSVYWYQQSLDQGLQFLIQYYNGEERAKGNILERFSAQQFPDLHSELNLSSLELGDSALYFCASSPSGQRLTEAFFGQGTRLTVV.